The 25 T cell receptor beta chains below all came from one sample that was sequenced in a study of control samples from healthy donors and cancer patients (dated by TCRdb to about 2020). Library method: the immunoSEQ multiplex PCR assay. Held by TCRdb, this immuneACCESS table contains in-frame sequences only and omits some clones. Under half of the omission traces to an unresolved V gene where checked; the cause of the rest is unknown. Counted in this sample were roughly 120,000 clones; about 94% of them appeared once. The top ten clonotypes cover approximately 2.5% of the sample. The specimen sequenced was blood. The receptors stem from a man aged 25 to 40 in good health.

This rearrangement joins TRBV5-1 to TRBJ1-1, with D possibly matching TRBD1 (6 bases). V lost 7 bases and J lost 1, with 11 bases in between. CDR1 is SGHRS, CDR2 YFSETQ, per germline. This CDR3 region has 13 residues. CDR3 in DNA: TGCGCCAGCGGAACGACAGGGAACACTGAAGCTTTCTTT. As protein: CASGTTGNTEAFF.

This chain links TRBV6-5 with TRBJ2-5, with 9 bases matching TRBD1. The CDR3 is 14 amino acids. Per the germline V gene, CDR1 is MNHEY and CDR2 is SVGAGI. CDR3: CVKVGQGGKETQYF. DNA of the CDR3: TGTGTCAAGGTGGGACAGGGCGGTAAAGAGACCCAGTACTTC.

The V and J genes are TRBV11-1 and TRBJ1-1; D is unclear. The V and J ends lost 1 base and 5 bases respectively, with 11 bases between them. The CDR3 has 14 amino acids. Germline V gene data show CDR1 as SGHAT and CDR2 as FQDESV (reference sequence). DNA for the CDR3: TGTGCCAGCAGCTTAGAGACCGGGCATACTGAAGCTTTCTTT. It specifies CASSLETGHTEAFF. Using reference TRBV11-1 and TRBJ1-1 for the parts outside the CDR3, the full variable domain is EAEVAQSPRYKITEKSQAVAFWCDPISGHATLYWYRQILGQGPELLVQFQDESVVDDSQLPKDRFSAERLKGVDSTLKIQPAELGDSAMYLCASSLETGHTEAFFGQGTRLTVV.

This clone was recorded only once. This chain links TRBV5-1 with TRBJ1-5; tentative D call: TRBD1 (5 bases). The CDR3 runs to 15 residues. Germline V gene sequence: CDR1 SGHRS, CDR2 YFSETQ. Between the trimmed V and J ends, which lost 4 bases and 5 bases, there was a span of 16 bases. Here the CDR3 reads CASSEGPGGDQPQHF. The CDR3 region has the DNA TGCGCCAGCAGCGAGGGGCCGGGAGGGGATCAGCCCCAGCATTTT.

The V and J genes are TRBV5-1 and TRBJ1-3; D is unclear. Germline CDR1 is SGHRS and CDR2 is YFSETQ. The length of the CDR3 is 14 residues. V was clipped by 7 bases and J by 1 base, with 12 bases between them. The CDR3 spells CASSPATSGNTIYF. Here the CDR3 DNA reads TGCGCCAGCTCCCCGGCGACGTCTGGAAACACCATATATTTT.

This chain uses TRBV9 with TRBJ1-2, with 10 nucleotides matching TRBD1. Germline V lookup: CDR1 SGDLS, CDR2 YYNGEE. This CDR3 spans 16 amino acids. The trim removed 5 bases at V and 7 bases at J, leaving 14 bases unmatched. CDR3 nucleotide sequence: TGTGCCAGCAGTGGGACAGGGGCCCCTACGGTTCGTGGCTACACCTTC. It encodes CASSGTGAPTVRGYTF. The full variable domain, in which reference TRBV9 and TRBJ1-2 provide the parts outside the CDR3, is DSGVTQTPKHLITATGQRVTLRCSPRSGDLSVYWYQQSLDQGLQFLIQYYNGEERAKGNILERFSAQQFPDLHSELNLSSLELGDSALYFCASSGTGAPTVRGYTFGSGTRLTVV.

This chain uses TRBV10-1 with TRBJ1-1, with TRBD1 matching over 10 bases. This CDR3 spans 14 amino acids. In germline, CDR1 is WNHNN, CDR2 SYGVQD (reference sequence). J gave up 4 bases and V 8 bases, and 7 bases lay outside the gene matches. The CDR3 coding sequence is TGCGCCAGCCCTCTTGGACAGGGGGTCACTGAAGCTTTCTTT. This translates into CASPLGQGVTEAFF.

J is TRBJ1-4 and V is TRBV6-5, with D perhaps matching TRBD1 (5 bases). The V and J ends lost 5 bases and 8 bases respectively, with 12 bases between them. The CDR3 runs to 13 residues. From germline, CDR1 is MNHEY and CDR2 SVGAGI. The CDR3 sequence: CASSRGAGEKLFF. In DNA, the CDR3 is TGTGCCAGCAGTCGAGGGGCCGGGGAAAAACTGTTTTTT.

The chain recombines TRBV3-1 (or the pseudogene TRBV3-2) with TRBJ2-7; D is unresolved. CDR1 is LGHDT and CDR2 is YNNKEL in the germline V gene (reference sequence). The CDR3 has 13 residues. Trimming removed 4 bases at V and 5 bases at J, with 12 bases between. Written as DNA, the CDR3 is TGTGCCAGCAGCCGTGACAACGCGGACGAGCAGTACTTC. This translates into CASSRDNADEQYF.

The table lists this clone with a count of one. The J gene is TRBJ2-7, the V gene TRBV5-1, with a tentative D call TRBD2 (7 bases). Germline V gene lookup returns CDR1 SGHRS and CDR2 YFSETQ. Trimming removed 4 bases from V and 4 bases from J, with 18 bases in between. This CDR3 has 15 amino acids. The DNA for the CDR3 is TGCGCCAGCAGCCCCGCGGGGGCCAGACCTTACGAGCAGTACTTC. Translating gives CASSPAGARPYEQYF.

The V and J genes are TRBV7-8 and TRBJ1-1; TRBD1 is a possible D gene (6 bases). The CDR3 covers 15 residues. Germline CDR1 reads SGHVS; CDR2 reads FQNEAQ. V dropped 1 base and J dropped 5 bases, with 14 bases sitting between them. The CDR3 region is CASSLGQGINTEAFF. CDR3 sequence (DNA): TGTGCCAGCAGCTTAGGGCAGGGGATTAATACTGAAGCTTTCTTT.

V gene TRBV5-1 combines with J gene TRBJ1-1; TRBD1 is a possible D gene (5 bases). V lost 4 bases to trimming and J lost 6 bases, with 13 bases between them. CDR3 size: 13 residues. In germline, CDR1 is SGHRS, CDR2 YFSETQ. The DNA for the CDR3 is TGCGCCAGCAGCCGGGCCGGGGACGCTGAAGCTTTCTTT. This sequence encodes CASSRAGDAEAFF.

This clone has only one observation. This chain uses TRBV6-6 with TRBJ1-5; tentatively, D is TRBD1 (5 bases). Germline V lookup: CDR1 MNHNY, CDR2 SVGAGI (reference sequence). Trimming stripped 5 bases from V and 2 bases from J, with 13 bases between. The CDR3 contains 15 residues. The CDR3 loop is CASSPYTTGNQPQHF. The CDR3 region has the DNA TGTGCCAGCAGTCCGTACACGACAGGCAATCAGCCCCAGCATTTT.

V gene TRBV6-5 combines with J gene TRBJ2-1; D remains unclear. The CDR3 totals 15 residues. The germline gives CDR1 MNHEY, CDR2 SVGAGI. V gave up 6 bases and J gave up 4 bases, with 16 bases separating them. CDR3 residues: CASRLSRVPYNEQFF. DNA of the CDR3: TGTGCCAGCAGGCTATCCCGGGTTCCATACAATGAGCAGTTCTTC.

This clone has only one observation. The genes are TRBV9 and TRBJ1-5; no reliable D call. Germline V gene data show CDR1 as SGDLS and CDR2 as YYNGEE. The V gene lost 2 bases and the J gene lost 4 bases, with 10 bases spanning the gap. This CDR3 has 14 residues. The CDR3 here is CASSVEGLNQPQHF. The CDR3 DNA reads TGTGCCAGCAGCGTGGAGGGATTGAATCAGCCCCAGCATTTT.

V gene TRBV14 combines with J gene TRBJ2-1, with TRBD1 matching 12 bases. Germline V lookup: CDR1 SGHDN, CDR2 FVKESK. J lost 5 bases, V lost 3 bases, and 14 bases had no gene match. The CDR3 covers 19 residues. As DNA, the CDR3 is TGTGCCAGCAGCCACGGGACAGGGGGCTATGGGCCGGGAAACAATGAGCAGTTCTTC. This translates into CASSHGTGGYGPGNNEQFF.

This chain's CDR3 is CASSPGQGETGELFF. The DNA for the CDR3 is TGTGCCAGCAGCCCGGGACAGGGTGAGACCGGGGAGCTGTTTTTT. This chain links TRBV11-3 with TRBJ2-2; 9 bases align to TRBD1. V shed 5 bases and J 5 bases; nucleotides not matched to a gene: 6. The V gene's germline CDR1 is SGHNT and CDR2 YENEEA. The CDR3 is made up of 15 amino acids.

V is TRBV7-8 and J is TRBJ2-3, with 15 positions matching TRBD2. The V segment lost 4 bases and the J segment 2 bases; nucleotides outside the gene matches: 7. In germline, CDR1 is SGHVS, CDR2 FQNEAQ. The CDR3 loop spans 18 amino acids. CDR3 coding DNA: TGTGCCAGCAGCTCTAGGGGACTAGCGGGGGGACTCACAGATACGCAGTATTTT. It specifies CASSSRGLAGGLTDTQYF.

The chain links TRBV6-5 to TRBJ2-7, with D possibly matching TRBD1 (6 bases). V lost 8 bases and J lost 2, with 16 bases in between. Germline assignment: CDR1 MNHEY and CDR2 SVGAGI. The CDR3 length is 14 residues. The CDR3 here is CASSYTGTTYEQYF. CDR3 bases: TGTGCCAGCTCTTACACCGGGACAACCTACGAGCAGTACTTC.

This clone has only one observation. The V gene is TRBV5-1, the J gene TRBJ1-3; 9 bases are a match to TRBD1. The CDR3 is 16 amino acids. Trimming at V came to 4 bases and at J to 2 bases, leaving 7 bases not matched to a gene. Germline assignment: CDR1 SGHRS and CDR2 YFSETQ. CDR3 in amino acids: CASSHGQGTTGNTIYF. DNA of the CDR3: TGCGCCAGCAGCCACGGACAGGGGACTACTGGAAACACCATATATTTT.

DNA for the CDR3: TGTGCCAGCAGCTTGGAAGACAGGGTAAGAGCTTTCTTT. Amino acids: CASSLEDRVRAFF. The chain uses TRBV7-8 and TRBJ1-1; 7 nucleotides match TRBD1. After removal of 3 bases from V and 10 bases from J, the junction contained 8 bases not matched to a gene. Germline lookup yields CDR1 SGHVS and CDR2 FQNEAQ. The CDR3 consists of 13 residues.

The V gene is TRBV7-2, the J gene TRBJ2-5; the match to TRBD2 covers 10 bases. Germline CDR1 and CDR2: SGHTA and FQGNSA. This CDR3 has 15 residues. The junction had 7 bases not matched to a gene; V was cut back by 4 bases and J by 5 bases. The CDR3 region has the DNA TGTGCCAGCAGCTGGTCTAGCGGGGGCGGGGAGACCCAGTACTTC. Its translation is CASSWSSGGGETQYF.

The count of this clone is one. This chain links TRBV5-1 with TRBJ1-3; D unresolved. Trimming took 2 bases from V and 4 from J, leaving 7 bases between them. Germline CDR1 SGHRS, CDR2 YFSETQ. This CDR3 is 13 amino acids long. The CDR3 bases are TGCGCCAGCAGCTTACAACGCGGAAACACCATATATTTT. Protein sequence: CASSLQRGNTIYF.

The chain links TRBV9 to TRBJ1-1; D gene ambiguous. With 0 bases removed from V and 0 bases from J, the gap between germline ends came to 9 bases. The CDR3 has 15 amino acids. CDR1 is SGDLS and CDR2 is YYNGEE in the germline V gene. The CDR3 nucleotides read TGTGCCAGCAGCGTAGGGTCAGGAATGAACACTGAAGCTTTCTTT. It specifies CASSVGSGMNTEAFF.

The chain combines TRBV28 with TRBJ1-4; weak D call: TRBD1 (5 bases). The CDR3 spans 17 residues. V gave up 3 bases and J gave up 3 bases, with 17 bases separating them. The V gene's germline CDR1 is MDHEN and CDR2 SYDVKM. DNA for the CDR3: TGTGCCAGCAGTTTCCGCTACCGGGACGAAGCTAATGAAAAACTGTTTTTT. This translates into CASSFRYRDEANEKLFF. The variable domain in full, with the rest retrieved from reference TRBV28 and TRBJ1-4, is DVKVTQSSRYLVKRTGEKVFLECVQDMDHENMFWYRQDPGLGLRLIYFSYDVKMKEKGDIPEGYSVSREKKERFSLILESASTNQTSMYLCASSFRYRDEANEKLFFGSGTQLSVL.